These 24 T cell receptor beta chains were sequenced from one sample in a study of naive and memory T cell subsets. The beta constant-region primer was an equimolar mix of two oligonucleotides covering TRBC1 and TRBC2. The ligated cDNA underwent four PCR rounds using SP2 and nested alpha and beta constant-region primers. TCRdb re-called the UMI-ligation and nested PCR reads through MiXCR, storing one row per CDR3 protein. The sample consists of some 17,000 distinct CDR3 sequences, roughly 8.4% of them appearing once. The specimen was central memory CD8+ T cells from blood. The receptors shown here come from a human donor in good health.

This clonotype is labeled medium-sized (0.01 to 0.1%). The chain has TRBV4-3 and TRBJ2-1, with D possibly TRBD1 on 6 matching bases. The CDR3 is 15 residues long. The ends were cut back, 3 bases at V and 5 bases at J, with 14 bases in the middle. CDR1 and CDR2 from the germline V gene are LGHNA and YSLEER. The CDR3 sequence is CASSQIPGQHNEQFF. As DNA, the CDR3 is TGCGCCAGCAGCCAGATCCCGGGACAACACAATGAGCAGTTCTTC.

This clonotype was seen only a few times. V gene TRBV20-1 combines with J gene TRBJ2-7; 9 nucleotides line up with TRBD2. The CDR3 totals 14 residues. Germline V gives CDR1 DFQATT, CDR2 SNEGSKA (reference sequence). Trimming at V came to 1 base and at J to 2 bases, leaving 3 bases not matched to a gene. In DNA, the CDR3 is TGCAGTGCTAGAGGACTAGCGGAGCCCTACGAGCAGTACTTC. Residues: CSARGLAEPYEQYF.

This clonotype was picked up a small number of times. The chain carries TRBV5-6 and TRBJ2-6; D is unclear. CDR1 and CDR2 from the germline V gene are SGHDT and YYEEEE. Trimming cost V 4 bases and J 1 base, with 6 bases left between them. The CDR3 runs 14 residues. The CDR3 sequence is CASSLGSGANVLTF. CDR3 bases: TGTGCCAGCAGCCTAGGATCTGGGGCCAACGTCCTGACTTTC. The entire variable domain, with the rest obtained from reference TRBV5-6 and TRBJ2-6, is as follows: DAGVTQSPTHLIKTRGQQVTLRCSPKSGHDTVSWYQQALGQGPQFIFQYYEEEERQRGNFPDRFSGHQFPNYSSELNVNALLLGDSALYLCASSLGSGANVLTFGAGSRLTVL.

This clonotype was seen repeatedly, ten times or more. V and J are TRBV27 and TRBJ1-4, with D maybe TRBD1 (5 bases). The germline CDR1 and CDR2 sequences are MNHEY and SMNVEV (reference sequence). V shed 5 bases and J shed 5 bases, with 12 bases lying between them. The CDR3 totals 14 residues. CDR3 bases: TGTGCCAGCAGTGTCGGGACGGCGAATGAAAAACTGTTTTTT. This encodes CASSVGTANEKLFF.

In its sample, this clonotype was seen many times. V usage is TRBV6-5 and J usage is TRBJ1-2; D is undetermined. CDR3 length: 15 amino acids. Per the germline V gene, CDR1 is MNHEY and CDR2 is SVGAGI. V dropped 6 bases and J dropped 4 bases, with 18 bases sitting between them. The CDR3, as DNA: TGTGCCAGCAGGCCTTTGGACGGAATCCTCTATGGCTACACCTTC. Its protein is CASRPLDGILYGYTF.

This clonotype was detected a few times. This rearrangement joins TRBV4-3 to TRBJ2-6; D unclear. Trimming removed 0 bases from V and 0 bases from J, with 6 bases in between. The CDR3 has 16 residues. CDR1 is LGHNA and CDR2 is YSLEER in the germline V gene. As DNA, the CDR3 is TGCGCCAGCAGCCAAGATAGGAACTCTGGGGCCAACGTCCTGACTTTC. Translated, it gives CASSQDRNSGANVLTF.

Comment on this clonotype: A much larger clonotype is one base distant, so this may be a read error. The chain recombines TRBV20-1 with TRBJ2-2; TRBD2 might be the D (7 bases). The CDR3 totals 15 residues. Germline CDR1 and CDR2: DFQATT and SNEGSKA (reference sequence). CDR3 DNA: TGCAGTGCTAGAGGCCCGGGGAGGGACACCGGGGAGCTGCTTTTT. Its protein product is CSARGPGRDTGELLF.

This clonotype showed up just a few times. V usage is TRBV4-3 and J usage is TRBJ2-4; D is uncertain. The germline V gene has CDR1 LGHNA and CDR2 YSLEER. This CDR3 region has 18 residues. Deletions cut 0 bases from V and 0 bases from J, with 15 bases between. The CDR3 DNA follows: TGCGCCAGCAGCCAAGACGGCCACCCCTCCCTAGCCAAAAACATTCAGTACTTC. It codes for CASSQDGHPSLAKNIQYF.

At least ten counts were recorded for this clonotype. CDR3 protein: CASMTSGYEQYF. CDR3 DNA sequence: TGTGCCAGCATGACTAGCGGCTACGAGCAGTACTTC. This rearrangement joins TRBV12-3 or TRBV12-4 to TRBJ2-7; 9 bases agree with TRBD2. V dropped 7 bases and J dropped 3; count of bases not matched to a gene: 1. CDR3 length equals 12 residues.

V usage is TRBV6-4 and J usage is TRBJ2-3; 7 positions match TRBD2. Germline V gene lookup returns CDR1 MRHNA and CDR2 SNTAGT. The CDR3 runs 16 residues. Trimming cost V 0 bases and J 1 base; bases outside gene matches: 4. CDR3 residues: CASSDSPSGGTDTQYF. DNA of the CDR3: TGTGCCAGCAGTGACTCTCCCAGCGGGGGCACAGATACGCAGTATTTT.

Written as DNA, the CDR3 is TGTGCCAGCAAGGGCGGGAGGGACAGCACAGATACGCAGTATTTT. Its translation: CASKGGRDSTDTQYF. The chain employs TRBV6-2 or TRBV6-3 and TRBJ2-3; TRBD2 aligns across 9 bases. Germline V gives CDR1 MNHEY, CDR2 SVGEGT. This CDR3 has 15 residues. V was pared by 7 bases and J by 0 bases, with 5 bases of the junction left unmatched.

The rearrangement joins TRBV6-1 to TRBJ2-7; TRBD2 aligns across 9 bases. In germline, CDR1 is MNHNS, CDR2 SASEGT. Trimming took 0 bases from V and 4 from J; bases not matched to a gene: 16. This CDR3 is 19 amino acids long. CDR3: CASSEAGGRRSGRWYEQYF. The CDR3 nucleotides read TGTGCCAGCAGTGAAGCGGGGGGTCGAAGGAGCGGGAGGTGGTACGAGCAGTACTTC.

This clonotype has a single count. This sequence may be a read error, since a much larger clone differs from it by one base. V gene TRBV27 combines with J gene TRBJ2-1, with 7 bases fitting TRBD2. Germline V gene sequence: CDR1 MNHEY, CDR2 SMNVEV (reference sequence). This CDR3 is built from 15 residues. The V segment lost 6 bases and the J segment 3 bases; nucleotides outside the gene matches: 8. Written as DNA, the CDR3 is TGTGCCAGCAGATATGCGGGAGTCTACTACAATGAGCAGTTCTTC. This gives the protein CASRYAGVYYNEQFF.

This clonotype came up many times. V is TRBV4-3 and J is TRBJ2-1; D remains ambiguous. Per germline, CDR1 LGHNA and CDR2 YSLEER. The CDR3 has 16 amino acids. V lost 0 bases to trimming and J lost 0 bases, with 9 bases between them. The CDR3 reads CASSQDRLSSYNEQFF. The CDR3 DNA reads TGCGCCAGCAGCCAAGATCGACTGAGCTCCTACAATGAGCAGTTCTTC.

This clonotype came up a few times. The CDR3 DNA follows: TGTGCCAGCAGTCGGGCGGAAGCCCCCACAGATACGCAGTATTTT. This translates into CASSRAEAPTDTQYF. The chain has TRBV6-5 and TRBJ2-3; D not certain. CDR1 and CDR2 from the germline V gene are MNHEY and SVGAGI. This CDR3 has 15 amino acids. V was pared by 5 bases and J by 2 bases, with 14 bases between.

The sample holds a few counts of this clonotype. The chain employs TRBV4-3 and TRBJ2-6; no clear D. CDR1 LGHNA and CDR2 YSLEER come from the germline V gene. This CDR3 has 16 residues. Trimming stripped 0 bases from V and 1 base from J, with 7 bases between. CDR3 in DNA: TGCGCCAGCAGCCAAGATCCAGCATCTGGGGCCAACGTCCTGACTTTC. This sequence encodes CASSQDPASGANVLTF.

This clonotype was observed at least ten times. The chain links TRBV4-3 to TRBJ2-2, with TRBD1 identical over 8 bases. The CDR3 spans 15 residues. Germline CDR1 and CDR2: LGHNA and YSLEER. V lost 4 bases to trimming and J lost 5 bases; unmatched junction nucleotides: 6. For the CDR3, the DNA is TGCGCCAGCAGCCCAGGACAGGGTTCTACCGGGGAGCTGTTTTTT. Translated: CASSPGQGSTGELFF.

The CDR3 DNA sequence: TGCAGTGCTAGAGATTGGATAGGCGCCCAGCCCCAGCATTTT. This translates into CSARDWIGAQPQHF. The chain employs TRBV20-1 and TRBJ1-5; D uncertain. The CDR3 spans 14 residues. Trimming took 0 bases from V and 7 from J, leaving 13 bases between them. The germline gives CDR1 DFQATT, CDR2 SNEGSKA (reference sequence).

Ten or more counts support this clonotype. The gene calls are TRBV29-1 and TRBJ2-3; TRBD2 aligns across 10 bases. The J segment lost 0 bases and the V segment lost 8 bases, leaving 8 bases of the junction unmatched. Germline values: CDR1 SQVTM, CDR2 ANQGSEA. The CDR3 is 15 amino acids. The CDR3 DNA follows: TGCAGCACTAGCGGGGCACAAACTAGCACAGATACGCAGTATTTT. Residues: CSTSGAQTSTDTQYF.

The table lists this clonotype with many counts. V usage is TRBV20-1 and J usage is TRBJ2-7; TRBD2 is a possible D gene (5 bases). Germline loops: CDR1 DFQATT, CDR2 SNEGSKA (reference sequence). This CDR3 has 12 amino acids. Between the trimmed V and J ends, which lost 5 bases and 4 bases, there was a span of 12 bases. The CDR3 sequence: CSAGEREYEQYF. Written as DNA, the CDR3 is TGCAGTGCTGGCGAACGGGAATACGAGCAGTACTTC.

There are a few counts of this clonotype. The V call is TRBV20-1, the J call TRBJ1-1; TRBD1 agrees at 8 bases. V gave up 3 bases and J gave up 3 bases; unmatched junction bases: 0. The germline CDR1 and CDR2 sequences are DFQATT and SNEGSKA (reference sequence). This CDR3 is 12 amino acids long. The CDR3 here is CSARTGDTEAFF. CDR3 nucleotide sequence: TGCAGTGCTAGGACAGGGGACACTGAAGCTTTCTTT.

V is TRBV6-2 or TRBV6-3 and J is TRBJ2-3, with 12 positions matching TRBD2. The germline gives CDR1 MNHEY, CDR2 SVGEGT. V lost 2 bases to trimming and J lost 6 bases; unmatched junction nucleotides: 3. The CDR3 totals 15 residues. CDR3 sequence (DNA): TGTGCCAGCAGTTACCCCGGGACTAGCGGGGATACGCAGTATTTT. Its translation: CASSYPGTSGDTQYF.

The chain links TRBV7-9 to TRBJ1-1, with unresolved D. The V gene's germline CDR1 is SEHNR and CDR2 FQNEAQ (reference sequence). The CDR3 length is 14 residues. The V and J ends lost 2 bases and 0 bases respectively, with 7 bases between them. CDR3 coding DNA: TGTGCCAGCAGCTTAACAGAGATGAACACTGAAGCTTTCTTT. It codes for CASSLTEMNTEAFF.

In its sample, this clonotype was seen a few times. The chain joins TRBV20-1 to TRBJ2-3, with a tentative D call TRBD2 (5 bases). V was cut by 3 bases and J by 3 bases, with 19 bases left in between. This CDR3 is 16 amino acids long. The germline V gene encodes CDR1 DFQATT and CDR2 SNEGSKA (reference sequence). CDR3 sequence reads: CSASKAGPGETDTQYF. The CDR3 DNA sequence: TGCAGTGCTAGTAAGGCAGGACCCGGGGAAACAGATACGCAGTATTTT.